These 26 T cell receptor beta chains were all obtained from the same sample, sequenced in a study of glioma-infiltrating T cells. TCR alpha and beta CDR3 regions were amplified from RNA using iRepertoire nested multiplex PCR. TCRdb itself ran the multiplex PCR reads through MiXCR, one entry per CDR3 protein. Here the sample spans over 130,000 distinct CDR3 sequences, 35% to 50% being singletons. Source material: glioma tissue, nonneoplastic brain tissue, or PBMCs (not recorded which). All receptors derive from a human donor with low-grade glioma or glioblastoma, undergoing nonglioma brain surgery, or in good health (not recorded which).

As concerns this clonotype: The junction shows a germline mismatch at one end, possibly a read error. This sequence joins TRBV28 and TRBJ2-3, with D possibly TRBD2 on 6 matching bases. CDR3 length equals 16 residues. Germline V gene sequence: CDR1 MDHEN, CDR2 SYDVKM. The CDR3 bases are TGTGCCAGCAGTTACGGGATCCCAACTAGCACGGATACGCAGTATTTT. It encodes CASSYGIPTSTDTQYF.

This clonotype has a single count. CDR3 residues: CASSTPDNEQFF. For the CDR3, the DNA is TGTGCCAGCTCCACCCCCGACAATGAGCAGTTCTTC. This chain links TRBV18 with TRBJ2-1; D is ambiguous. This CDR3 has 12 amino acids. V dropped 6 bases and J dropped 5 bases, with 8 bases sitting between them. Germline values: CDR1 KGHSH, CDR2 LQKENI.

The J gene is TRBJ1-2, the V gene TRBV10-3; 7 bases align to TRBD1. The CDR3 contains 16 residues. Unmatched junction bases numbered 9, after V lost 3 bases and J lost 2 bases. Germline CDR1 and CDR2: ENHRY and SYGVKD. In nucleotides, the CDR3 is TGTGCCATCAGTGACTCTTCCGGACAGGACAACTATGGCTACACCTTC. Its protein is CAISDSSGQDNYGYTF.

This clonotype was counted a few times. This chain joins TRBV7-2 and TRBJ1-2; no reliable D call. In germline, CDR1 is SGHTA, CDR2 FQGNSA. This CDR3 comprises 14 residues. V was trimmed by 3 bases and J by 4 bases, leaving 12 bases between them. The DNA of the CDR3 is TGTGCCAGCAGCTTGAGGCCGGCCAGCTATGGCTACACCTTC. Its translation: CASSLRPASYGYTF.

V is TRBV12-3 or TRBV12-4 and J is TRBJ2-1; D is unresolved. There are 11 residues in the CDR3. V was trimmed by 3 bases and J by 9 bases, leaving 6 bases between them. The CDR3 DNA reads TGTGCCAGCAGTTTGGGTTTTGAGCAGTTCTTC. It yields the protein CASSLGFEQFF.

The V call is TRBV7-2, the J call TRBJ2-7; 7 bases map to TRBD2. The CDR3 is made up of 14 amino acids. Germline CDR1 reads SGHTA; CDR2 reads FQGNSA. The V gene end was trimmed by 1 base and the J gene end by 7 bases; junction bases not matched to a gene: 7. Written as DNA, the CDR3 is TGTGCCAGCAGCTTAGGGGGCGGGAGAGGTGAGCAGTACTTC. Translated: CASSLGGGRGEQYF.

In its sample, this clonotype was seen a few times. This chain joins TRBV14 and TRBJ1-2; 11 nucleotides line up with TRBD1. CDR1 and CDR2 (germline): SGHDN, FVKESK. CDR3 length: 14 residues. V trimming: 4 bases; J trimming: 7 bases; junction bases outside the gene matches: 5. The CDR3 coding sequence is TGTGCCAGCAGCCGCCGGGACAGGGGGTTTGGCTACACCTTC. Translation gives CASSRRDRGFGYTF.

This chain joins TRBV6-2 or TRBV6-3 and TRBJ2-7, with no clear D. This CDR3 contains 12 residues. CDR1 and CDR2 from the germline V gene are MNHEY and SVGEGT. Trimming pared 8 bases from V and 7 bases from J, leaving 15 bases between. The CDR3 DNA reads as TGTGCCAGCTGGTCGCGGCGGCTAGAGCAGTACTTC. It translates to CASWSRRLEQYF.

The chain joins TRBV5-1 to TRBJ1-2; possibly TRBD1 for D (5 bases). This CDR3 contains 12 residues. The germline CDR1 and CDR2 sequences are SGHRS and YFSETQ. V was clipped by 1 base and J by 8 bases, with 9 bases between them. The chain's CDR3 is CASSLRGIGYTF. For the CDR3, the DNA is TGCGCCAGCAGCTTGCGGGGGATCGGCTACACCTTC.

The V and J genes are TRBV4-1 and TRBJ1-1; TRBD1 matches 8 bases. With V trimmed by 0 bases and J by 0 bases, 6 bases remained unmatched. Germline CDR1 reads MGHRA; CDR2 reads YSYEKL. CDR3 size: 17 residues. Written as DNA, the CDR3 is TGCGCCAGCAGCCAAGAAGGGACAGGATTCATGAACACTGAAGCTTTCTTT. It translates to CASSQEGTGFMNTEAFF.

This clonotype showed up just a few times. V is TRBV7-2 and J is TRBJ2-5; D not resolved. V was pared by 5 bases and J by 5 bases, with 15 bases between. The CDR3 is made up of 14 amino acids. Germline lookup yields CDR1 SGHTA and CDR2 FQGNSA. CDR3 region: CASSPNYVLETQYF. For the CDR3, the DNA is TGTGCCAGCAGCCCCAACTACGTTCTGGAGACCCAGTACTTC.

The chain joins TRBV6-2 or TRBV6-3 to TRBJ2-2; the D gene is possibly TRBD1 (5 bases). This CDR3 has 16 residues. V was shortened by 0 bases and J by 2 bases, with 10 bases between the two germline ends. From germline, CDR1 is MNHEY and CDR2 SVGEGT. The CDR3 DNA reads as TGTGCCAGCAGTTACTCGACAGAGATTAACACCGGGGAGCTGTTTTTT. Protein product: CASSYSTEINTGELFF.

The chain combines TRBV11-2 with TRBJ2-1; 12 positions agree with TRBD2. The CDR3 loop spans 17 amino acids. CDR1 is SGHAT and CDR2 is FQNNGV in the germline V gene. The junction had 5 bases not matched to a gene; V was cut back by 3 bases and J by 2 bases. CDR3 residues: CASSLTSGSRAYNEQFF. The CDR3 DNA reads TGTGCCAGCAGCTTGACTAGCGGGAGCAGAGCCTACAATGAGCAGTTCTTC.

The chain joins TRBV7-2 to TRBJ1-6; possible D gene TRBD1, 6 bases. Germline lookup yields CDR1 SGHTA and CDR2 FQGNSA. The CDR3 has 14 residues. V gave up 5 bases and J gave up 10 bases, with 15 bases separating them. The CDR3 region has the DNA TGTGCCAGCAGCCCGGACAGACTTCGGTCACCCCTCCACTTT. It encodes CASSPDRLRSPLHF.

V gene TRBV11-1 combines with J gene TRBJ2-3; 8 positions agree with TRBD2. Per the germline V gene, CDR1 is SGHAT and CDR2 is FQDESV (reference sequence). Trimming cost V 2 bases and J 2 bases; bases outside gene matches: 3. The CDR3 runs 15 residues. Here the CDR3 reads CASSLTSGYTDTQYF. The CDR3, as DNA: TGTGCCAGCAGCTTAACTAGCGGTTACACAGATACGCAGTATTTT.

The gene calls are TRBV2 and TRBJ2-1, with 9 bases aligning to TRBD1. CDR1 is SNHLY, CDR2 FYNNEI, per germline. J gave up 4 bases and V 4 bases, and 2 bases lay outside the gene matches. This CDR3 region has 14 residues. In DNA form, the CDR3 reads TGTGCCAGCAGTGGGGGACAGGGATACAATGAGCAGTTCTTC. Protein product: CASSGGQGYNEQFF.

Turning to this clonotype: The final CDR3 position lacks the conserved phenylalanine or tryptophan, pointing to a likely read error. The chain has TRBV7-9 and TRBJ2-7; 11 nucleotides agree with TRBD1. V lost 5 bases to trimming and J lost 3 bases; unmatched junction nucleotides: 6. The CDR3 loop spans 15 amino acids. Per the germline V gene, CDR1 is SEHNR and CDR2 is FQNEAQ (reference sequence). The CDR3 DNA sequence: TGTGCCAGCAGCCCTGCCGGGACAGGGGGCTACGAGCAGTACCTC. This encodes CASSPAGTGGYEQYL.

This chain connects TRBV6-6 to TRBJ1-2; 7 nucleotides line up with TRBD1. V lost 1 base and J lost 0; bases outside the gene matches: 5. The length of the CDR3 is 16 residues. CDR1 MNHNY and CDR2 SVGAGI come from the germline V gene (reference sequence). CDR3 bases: TGTGCCAGCAGTTACTTGCCGACAGGGTCTAACTATGGCTACACCTTC. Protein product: CASSYLPTGSNYGYTF.

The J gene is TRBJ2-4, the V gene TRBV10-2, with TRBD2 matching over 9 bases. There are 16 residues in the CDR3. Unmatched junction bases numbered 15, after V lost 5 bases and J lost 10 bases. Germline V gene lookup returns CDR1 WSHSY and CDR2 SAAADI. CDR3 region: CASSRLGLAGTGIQYF. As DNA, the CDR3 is TGCGCCAGCAGTAGGCTTGGGCTAGCGGGGACCGGGATTCAGTACTTC.

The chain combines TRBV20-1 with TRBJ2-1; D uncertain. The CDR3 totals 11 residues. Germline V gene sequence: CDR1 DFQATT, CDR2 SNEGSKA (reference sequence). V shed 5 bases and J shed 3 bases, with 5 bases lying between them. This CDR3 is CSASYYNEQFF. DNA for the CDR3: TGCAGTGCTTCTTACTACAATGAGCAGTTCTTC.

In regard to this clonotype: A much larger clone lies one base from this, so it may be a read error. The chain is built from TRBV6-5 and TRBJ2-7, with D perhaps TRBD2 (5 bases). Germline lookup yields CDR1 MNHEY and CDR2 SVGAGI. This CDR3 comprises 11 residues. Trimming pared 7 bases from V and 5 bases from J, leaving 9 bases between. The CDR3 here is CASNDGDEQYF. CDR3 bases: TGTGCCAGCAATGACGGGGACGAGCAGTACTTC.

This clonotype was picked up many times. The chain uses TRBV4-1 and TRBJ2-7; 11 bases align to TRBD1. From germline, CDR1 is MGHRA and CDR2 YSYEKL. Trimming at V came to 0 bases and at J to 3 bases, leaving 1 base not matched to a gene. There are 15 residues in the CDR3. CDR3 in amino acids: CASSQDGTGGYEQYF. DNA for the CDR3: TGCGCCAGCAGCCAAGATGGGACAGGGGGCTACGAGCAGTACTTC.

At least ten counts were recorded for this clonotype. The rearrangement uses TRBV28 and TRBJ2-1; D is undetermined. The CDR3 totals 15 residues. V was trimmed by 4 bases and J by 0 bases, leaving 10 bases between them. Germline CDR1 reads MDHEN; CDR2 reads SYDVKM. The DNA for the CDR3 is TGTGCCAGCAGTTCTGACGGAAACTCCTACAATGAGCAGTTCTTC. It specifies CASSSDGNSYNEQFF.

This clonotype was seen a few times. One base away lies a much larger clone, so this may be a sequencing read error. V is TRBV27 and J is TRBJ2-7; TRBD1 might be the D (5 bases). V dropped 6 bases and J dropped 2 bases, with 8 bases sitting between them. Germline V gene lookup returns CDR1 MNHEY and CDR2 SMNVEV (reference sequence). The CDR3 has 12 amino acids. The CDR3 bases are TGTGCCAGCAGGGCAGGGACCTACGAGCAGTACTTC. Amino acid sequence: CASRAGTYEQYF.

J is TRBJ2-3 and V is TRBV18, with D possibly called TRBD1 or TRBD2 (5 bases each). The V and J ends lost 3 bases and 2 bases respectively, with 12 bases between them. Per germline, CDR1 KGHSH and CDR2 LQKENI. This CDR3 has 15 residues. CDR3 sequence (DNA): TGTGCCAGCTCACCCCCGGGACCTTACACAGATACGCAGTATTTT. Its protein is CASSPPGPYTDTQYF.

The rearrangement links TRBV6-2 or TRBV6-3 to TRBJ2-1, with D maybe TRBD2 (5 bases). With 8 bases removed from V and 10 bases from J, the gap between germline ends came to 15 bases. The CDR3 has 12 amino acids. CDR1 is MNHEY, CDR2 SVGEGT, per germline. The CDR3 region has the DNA TGTGCCAGCTCTAACGGCCCGGGGGAGCAGTTCTTC. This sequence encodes CASSNGPGEQFF.